The rows below give T cell receptor beta chains drawn from one sample of a study of T cell responses to AZD1222 COVID-19 vaccine. Profiled with immunoSEQ multiplex PCR; TCRdb holds only in-frame clones, not every one. This sample yields 85,000 to 110,000 clones, of which roughly 88% are seen a single time; around 4.8% belongs to the top ten. This sample comprised peripheral blood, obtained on day 0 of AZD1222 vaccination. The receptors shown here come from an adult in good health. Both conserved end residues are part of each CDR3. D genes are given only for firm matches. Expanded clones get a size class; other rows say once, few or many, or leave the size out.

CDR3	DNA	D	V	J	size
CASSLGDRGYEQYF	TGTGCCAGCAGCTTAGGGGACAGGGGCTACGAGCAGTACTTC	TRBD1	TRBV7-2	TRBJ2-7	.
CARSPPLHF	TGTGCCAGGTCACCACCCCTCCACTTT	.	TRBV19	TRBJ1-6	once
CASSAIPGGQETQYF	TGTGCCAGCAGCGCCATCCCCGGGGGTCAAGAGACCCAGTACTTC	.	TRBV9	TRBJ2-5	.
CASSLDWTGGNTIYF	TGTGCCAGCAGCTTAGATTGGACAGGGGGAAACACCATATATTTT	TRBD1	TRBV11-2	TRBJ1-3	once
CASSSGTLGYTF	TGTGCCAGCAGTTCCGGGACTTTGGGCTACACCTTC	.	TRBV12-3/TRBV12-4	TRBJ1-2	once
CASSPSRTQYF	TGTGCCAGCTCACCGTCCCGGACCCAGTACTTC	.	TRBV18	TRBJ2-5	.
CASSLDPEYEQFF	TGTGCCAGCAGCTTAGATCCAGAGTATGAGCAGTTCTTC	.	TRBV7-3	TRBJ2-1	.
CASRRPGRLINYGYTF	TGTGCCAGCAGACGCCCCGGACGGCTTATTAACTATGGCTACACCTTC	.	TRBV11-2	TRBJ1-2	.
CASSPAKGAGTDTQYF	TGTGCCAGCTCACCCGCGAAGGGGGCAGGCACAGATACGCAGTATTTT	TRBD1	TRBV18	TRBJ2-3	.
CASSRTHINEKLFF	TGTGCCAGCAGTCGGACTCATATTAATGAAAAACTGTTTTTT	.	TRBV6-5	TRBJ1-4	.
CASSTRQGNTEAFF	TGTGCCAGCAGCACCCGCCAGGGGAACACTGAAGCTTTCTTT	.	TRBV11-2	TRBJ1-1	.
CASSRTFFEAFF	TGTGCCAGCAGTCGGACCTTTTTCGAAGCTTTCTTT	.	TRBV5-6	TRBJ1-1	.
CASSLVGSGANQPQHF	TGTGCCAGCAGCTTAGTAGGGTCGGGGGCCAATCAGCCCCAGCATTTT	.	TRBV7-9	TRBJ1-5	once
CASRTGVDSPLHF	TGTGCCAGCAGGACAGGAGTGGATTCACCCCTCCACTTT	.	TRBV27	TRBJ1-6	once
CASSLEGLAGDNEQFF	TGTGCCAGCAGTTTAGAGGGACTAGCGGGGGACAATGAGCAGTTCTTC	TRBD2	TRBV28	TRBJ2-1	.
CATSDFSWSSGGAPETQYF	TGTGCCACCAGTGATTTTAGCTGGAGTAGCGGGGGGGCCCCAGAGACCCAGTACTTC	TRBD2	TRBV24-1	TRBJ2-5	.
CASSLYSGRVGEQYF	TGTGCCAGCAGCTTATATAGTGGGCGTGTAGGCGAGCAGTACTTC	.	TRBV7-9	TRBJ2-7	.
CASFTLLGGDSNQPQHF	TGCGCCAGCTTCACCCTCCTGGGGGGCGATAGCAATCAGCCCCAGCATTTT	.	TRBV10-1	TRBJ1-5	.
CASSFWDEQYF	TGTGCCAGCAGTTTTTGGGACGAGCAGTACTTC	.	TRBV28	TRBJ2-7	.
CASSQESGVAYNEQFF	TGCGCCAGCAGCCAAGAGTCCGGGGTTGCCTACAATGAGCAGTTCTTC	.	TRBV4-3	TRBJ2-1	.
CASRRPGTKDYGYTF	TGTGCCAGCAGGCGACCCGGGACGAAAGACTATGGCTACACCTTC	.	TRBV11-2	TRBJ1-2	.
CASSPFNSPLHF	TGTGCCAGCAGTCCGTTCAATTCACCCCTCCACTTT	.	TRBV27	TRBJ1-6	.
CAWAGATEAFF	TGTGCCTGGGCAGGGGCCACTGAAGCTTTCTTT	.	TRBV30	TRBJ1-1	few
CASSDNRGNSPLHF	TGTGCCAGCAGCGACAACAGGGGGAATTCACCCCTCCACTTT	TRBD1	TRBV6-2/TRBV6-3	TRBJ1-6	once
CASSSPGPNNEQFF	TGTGCCAGCAGCTCACCGGGACCAAACAATGAGCAGTTCTTC	.	TRBV7-9	TRBJ2-1	.
CASSQVGTTNEKLFF	TGTGCCAGCAGCCAAGTTGGGACAACTAATGAAAAACTGTTTTTT	.	TRBV4-2	TRBJ1-4	.
CASRREETQYF	TGTGCCAGCAGAAGGGAAGAGACCCAGTACTTC	.	TRBV11-1	TRBJ2-5	.
CASSQLAGIYEQYF	TGTGCCAGCAGCCAATTAGCGGGGATCTACGAGCAGTACTTC	TRBD2	TRBV11-2	TRBJ2-7	.